This T cell receptor beta chain is from a study of lymphopenia after photon versus proton radiotherapy. Germline CDR1 LNHNV, CDR2 YYDKDF (reference sequence). CDR3 length: 15 amino acids. Trimming cost V 2 bases and J 0 bases, with 8 bases left between them. The method was immunoSEQ multiplex PCR; TCRdb's version includes in-frame clones alone and lacks a portion of them. This repertoire shows about 30,000 clones, roughly 89% found once; its top ten account for approximately 50%. Sequenced here: peripheral blood, sampled from a patient treated with proton-based radiotherapy. The source is a woman aged 60-70 years with cholangiocarcinoma. Some clones in this sample may be carry-over from other donors' samples. This rearrangement joins TRBV15 to TRBJ1-3; D is ambiguous. The CDR3 protein is CATSRYQGSGNTIYF. The CDR3, as DNA: TGTGCCACCAGCAGATACCAAGGCTCTGGAAACACCATATATTTT.